Listed here are 8 T cell receptor beta chains from one sample, sequenced in a study of blood T cell repertoires in COVID-19. Repertoires were generated with immunoSEQ multiplex PCR, while TCRdb's copy carries only in-frame clones and drops some. The profile shows about 130,000 clones, around 86% of them singletons. Sequencing was done on a sample of peripheral blood. The receptors here all came from an elderly man with active or convalescent COVID-19.

The sample holds one count of this clone. V gene TRBV19 combines with J gene TRBJ1-1; D gene unclear. The CDR3 spans 14 residues. Germline CDR1 is LNHDA and CDR2 is SQIVND (reference sequence). V lost 1 base to trimming and J lost 1 base, with 7 bases between them. In nucleotides, the CDR3 is TGTGCCAGTAGTATAGGGCAGCGGAACACTGAAGCTTTCTTT. Its translation is CASSIGQRNTEAFF.

This clone was counted a few times. V is TRBV7-9 and J is TRBJ1-1; D not resolved. CDR1 and CDR2 (germline): SEHNR, FQNEAQ (reference sequence). The CDR3 has 16 residues. The V gene lost 2 bases and the J gene lost 1 base, with 14 bases spanning the gap. This CDR3 reads CASSLILRDSNTEAFF. CDR3 sequence (DNA): TGTGCCAGCAGCTTAATCTTGCGGGATTCGAACACTGAAGCTTTCTTT.

The sample holds one count of this clone. The chain carries TRBV27 and TRBJ1-5; 9 bases line up with TRBD1. V lost 5 bases and J lost 0; bases outside the gene matches: 5. Germline V CDR1 and CDR2: MNHEY, SMNVEV (reference sequence). CDR3 size: 16 residues. The chain's CDR3 is CASSRDRANSNQPQHF. The CDR3 region has the DNA TGTGCCAGCAGTCGGGACAGGGCGAATAGCAATCAGCCCCAGCATTTT.

The chain combines TRBV4-2 with TRBJ1-1; no firm D call. CDR3 length: 12 residues. V was shortened by 4 bases and J by 2 bases, with 5 bases between the two germline ends. Germline-derived CDR1 and CDR2 are LGHNA and YNFKEQ. The CDR3 DNA reads as TGTGCCAGCAGCCTACTTAACACTGAAGCTTTCTTT. It encodes CASSLLNTEAFF.

V is TRBV6-5 and J is TRBJ1-1; 8 nucleotides match TRBD1. Germline CDR1 MNHEY, CDR2 SVGAGI. The CDR3 loop spans 15 amino acids. The V gene end was trimmed by 7 bases and the J gene end by 5 bases; junction bases not matched to a gene: 12. The CDR3 DNA sequence: TGTGCCAGCACCGCTACGGACAGGGAGTGGACTGAAGCTTTCTTT. Translation gives CASTATDREWTEAFF.

The V call is TRBV27, the J call TRBJ1-6; 9 positions match TRBD1. The CDR3 has 13 amino acids. The germline gives CDR1 MNHEY, CDR2 SMNVEV (reference sequence). The V segment lost 5 bases and the J segment 9 bases; nucleotides outside the gene matches: 2. This CDR3 reads CASSGDRASPLHF. In DNA, the CDR3 is TGTGCCAGCAGTGGGGACAGGGCTTCACCCCTCCACTTT.

V usage is TRBV5-6 and J usage is TRBJ2-7; 7 bases agree with TRBD2. This CDR3 has 15 amino acids. Germline CDR1 SGHDT, CDR2 YYEEEE. J gave up 6 bases and V 2 bases, and 11 bases lay outside the gene matches. The DNA of the CDR3 is TGTGCCAGCAGCTTAAGGGGCGGGAGTTTTCTCGAGCAGTACTTC. Protein product: CASSLRGGSFLEQYF.

The V and J genes are TRBV5-1 and TRBJ2-3, with 9 bases aligning to TRBD1. J was trimmed by 0 bases and V by 4 bases; bases with no gene match: 3. The CDR3 is 15 residues long. Looked up from germline, CDR1 is SGHRS and CDR2 is YFSETQ. The CDR3: CASSRGQGSTDTQYF. For the CDR3, the DNA is TGCGCCAGCAGCCGGGGACAGGGTAGCACAGATACGCAGTATTTT.